The 25 T cell receptor beta chains presented below share a single source sample, sequenced in a study of T cell repertoires in cytomegalovirus infection. TCRdb fed the reads into MiXCR, producing one record per CDR3 protein. The sample lists 55,000 to 85,000 distinct CDR3 sequences, 4% seen once, with roughly 22% in the top ten. The sequencing input was PBMCs. The receptors come from a human donor in good health (CMV status not recorded). Some clones in this sample may be carry-over from other donors' samples.

The rearrangement links TRBV12-3 or TRBV12-4 to TRBJ2-5, with TRBD1 matching 8 bases. Trimming removed 5 bases from V and 5 bases from J; junction bases left unmatched: 7. This CDR3 contains 14 residues. The CDR3 coding sequence is TGTGCCAGCAGTCCTGGACAGGGTGGGGAGACCCAGTACTTC. Protein product: CASSPGQGGETQYF.

This clonotype was seen repeatedly, ten times or more. The chain combines TRBV4-3 with TRBJ1-4; 8 nucleotides align to TRBD1. The germline V gene has CDR1 LGHNA and CDR2 YSLEER. V gave up 3 bases and J gave up 12 bases; unmatched junction bases: 6. The CDR3 totals 13 residues. The CDR3 spells CASSHRTGRELFF. The CDR3 DNA reads as TGCGCCAGCAGCCACCGGACAGGGAGGGAACTGTTTTTT.

This clonotype was counted at least ten times. The chain recombines TRBV7-8 with TRBJ2-1; D may match TRBD1 or TRBD2 (5 bases each). Trimming left V 4 bases short and J 15 bases short, with 22 bases between. Germline CDR1 SGHVS, CDR2 FQNEAQ. The CDR3 has 14 amino acids. This CDR3 reads CASSSLDPGTPPFF. The CDR3 bases are TGTGCCAGCAGCTCGCTGGACCCAGGGACCCCACCGTTCTTC.

This clonotype was detected many times. The chain employs TRBV11-2 and TRBJ2-3, with D tentatively TRBD2 (6 bases). The V end was cut by 5 bases, the J end by 0 bases, with 21 bases between. CDR1 is SGHAT, CDR2 FQNNGV, per germline. CDR3 length: 18 residues. The DNA for the CDR3 is TGTGCCAGCAGCCTCCGCTTAGGGAGCGGGTACAGCACAGATACGCAGTATTTT. The encoded protein is CASSLRLGSGYSTDTQYF.

This clonotype appeared many times. The V gene is TRBV7-2, the J gene TRBJ1-2; the match to TRBD1 covers 8 bases. J gave up 2 bases and V 5 bases, and 10 bases lay outside the gene matches. The CDR3 runs 16 residues. Germline-derived CDR1 and CDR2 are SGHTA and FQGNSA. The CDR3 sequence: CASSPDGGTGNYGYTF. For the CDR3, the DNA is TGTGCCAGCAGCCCCGACGGGGGGACAGGAAACTATGGCTACACCTTC. Combining the CDR3 with reference TRBV7-2 and TRBJ1-2 gives the whole variable domain GAGVSQSPSNKVTEKGKDVELRCDPISGHTALYWYRQSLGQGLEFLIYFQGNSAPDKSGLPSDRFSAERTGGSVSTLTIQRTQQEDSAVYLCASSPDGGTGNYGYTFGSGTRLTVV.

Many counts were recorded for this clonotype. The chain uses TRBV18 and TRBJ1-4; D call uncertain. The V end lost 6 bases, the J end lost 0 bases, and 14 bases lay between the germline ends. Germline-derived CDR1 and CDR2 are KGHSH and LQKENI. CDR3 size: 16 residues. CDR3 amino acids: CASSPRVEATNEKLFF. CDR3 bases: TGTGCCAGCTCTCCCCGCGTGGAAGCAACTAATGAAAAACTGTTTTTT.

This clonotype was recorded many times. The V and J genes are TRBV10-3 and TRBJ1-1, with a tentative D call TRBD1 (6 bases). Per the germline V gene, CDR1 is ENHRY and CDR2 is SYGVKD. V dropped 10 bases and J dropped 1 base, with 7 bases sitting between them. The CDR3 spans 11 residues. CDR3 sequence reads: CATGQNTEAFF. The DNA of the CDR3 is TGTGCCACGGGACAGAACACTGAAGCTTTCTTT.

This clonotype was found many times. The CDR3 sequence: CASSYSWTDANQPQHF. In DNA, the CDR3 is TGTGCCAGCAGTTACTCCTGGACAGACGCCAATCAGCCCCAGCATTTT. The chain employs TRBV6-6 and TRBJ1-5; D is perhaps TRBD1 (6 bases). The CDR3 loop spans 16 amino acids. V lost 0 bases and J lost 3, with 12 bases in between. Germline CDR1 is MNHNY and CDR2 is SVGAGI (reference sequence).

There are many counts of this clonotype. The V call is TRBV7-3, the J call TRBJ1-6; D not certain. Trimming pared 5 bases from V and 3 bases from J, leaving 5 bases between. Per germline, CDR1 SGHTA and CDR2 FQGTGA. This CDR3 has 13 amino acids. The CDR3 loop reads CASSRDYNSPLHF. The CDR3, as DNA: TGTGCCAGCAGCCGGGACTATAATTCACCCCTCCACTTT.

This clonotype was recorded many times. A read error may account for a junction end that differs from germline. This rearrangement joins TRBV6-6 to TRBJ1-2; maybe TRBD1 (6 bases). This CDR3 spans 16 amino acids. Germline V lookup: CDR1 MNHNY, CDR2 SVGAGI (reference sequence). This CDR3 reads CASSNSGRGDNYGYTF. The DNA of the CDR3 is TGTGCCAGCAGTAACTCCGGCAGGGGCGATAACTATGGCTACACCTTC.

The CDR3 nucleotides are TGTGCCAGCAGCGCATACGGGTCCTACGAGCAGTACTTC. The encoded protein is CASSAYGSYEQYF. V usage is TRBV7-9 and J usage is TRBJ2-7, with D unresolved. Germline V gene sequence: CDR1 SEHNR, CDR2 FQNEAQ (reference sequence). The CDR3 extends over 13 amino acids. The V and J ends lost 5 bases and 1 base respectively, with 9 bases between them.

This clonotype was detected many times. The V and J genes are TRBV7-2 and TRBJ2-5, with 9 nucleotides matching TRBD2. Germline lookup yields CDR1 SGHTA and CDR2 FQGNSA. The CDR3 spans 16 residues. Trimming at V came to 2 bases and at J to 4 bases, leaving 8 bases not matched to a gene. CDR3 nucleotides: TGTGCCAGCAGCTTATCAGGAGGAGCGGGAGGAGAGACCCAGTACTTC. Encoded protein: CASSLSGGAGGETQYF.

Ten or more counts support this clonotype. The genes are TRBV11-3 and TRBJ2-7; 11 positions agree with TRBD2. This CDR3 contains 15 residues. The V gene end was trimmed by 4 bases and the J gene end by 3 bases; junction bases not matched to a gene: 5. The germline V gene encodes CDR1 SGHNT and CDR2 YENEEA. The CDR3 region is CASSSKGTSGYEQYF. DNA for the CDR3: TGTGCCAGCAGCTCCAAAGGGACTAGCGGCTACGAGCAGTACTTC.

A few counts support this clonotype. V and J are TRBV12-3 or TRBV12-4 and TRBJ1-5; 9 nucleotides align to TRBD1. Losses at the gene ends were 0 bases for V and 5 bases for J; bases not matched to a gene: 8. This CDR3 is built from 17 residues. The CDR3 DNA follows: TGTGCCAGCAGTTTAGCGCTCGGGACAGGGTCACATCAGCCCCAGCATTTT. It specifies CASSLALGTGSHQPQHF.

This clonotype has at least ten counts. The chain couples TRBV6-2 or TRBV6-3 to TRBJ2-7; 8 bases align to TRBD1. There are 15 residues in the CDR3. Germline V gives CDR1 MNHEY, CDR2 SVGEGT. Unmatched junction bases numbered 7, after V lost 6 bases and J lost 0 bases. The CDR3 spells CASRPGTGVSYEQYF. The CDR3 region has the DNA TGTGCCAGCAGACCCGGGACAGGAGTCTCCTACGAGCAGTACTTC.

This clonotype was detected ten times or more. The chain recombines TRBV28 with TRBJ2-1, with D possibly being TRBD2 (6 bases). The CDR3 has 13 residues. The ends were cut back, 6 bases at V and 10 bases at J, with 16 bases in the middle. Germline V gene sequence: CDR1 MDHEN, CDR2 SYDVKM. CDR3 DNA: TGTGCCAGCAGATCCTCGGGAGCCGCGGAGCAGTTCTTC. Amino acid sequence: CASRSSGAAEQFF.

The chain recombines TRBV7-2 with TRBJ1-1; no definite D call. CDR1 is SGHTA and CDR2 is FQGNSA in the germline V gene. The CDR3 is made up of 12 amino acids. V lost 8 bases and J lost 1, with 8 bases in between. For the CDR3, the DNA is TGTGCCAGCGGGCACAAGAACACTGAAGCTTTCTTT. Translating it yields CASGHKNTEAFF.

This clonotype was seen many times. The rearrangement links TRBV7-3 to TRBJ2-3, with 7 positions matching TRBD1. The ends lost 5 bases at V and 5 bases at J; junction bases unmatched: 4. CDR1 is SGHTA and CDR2 is FQGTGA in the germline V gene. This CDR3 spans 13 amino acids. The CDR3 sequence: CASSPTGVDTQYF. CDR3 in DNA: TGTGCCAGCAGCCCCACAGGGGTAGATACGCAGTATTTT.

The table lists this clonotype with many counts. The rearrangement links TRBV20-1 to TRBJ1-2; unclear D gene. CDR1 and CDR2 (germline): DFQATT, SNEGSKA (reference sequence). The CDR3 has 10 amino acids. CDR3 sequence: CSLGSAGYTF. Here the CDR3 DNA reads TGCAGCTTAGGGTCGGCTGGCTACACCTTC.

This clonotype was recorded many times. At one end, the junction sequence differs from germline, possibly due to a read error. The chain employs TRBV7-2 and TRBJ1-2, with 10 bases fitting TRBD1. The germline V gene encodes CDR1 SGHTA and CDR2 FQGNSA. The length of the CDR3 is 13 residues. The CDR3 reads CASSPSLGQGNAF. CDR3 DNA: TGTGCCAGCAGCCCATCCTTGGGACAGGGGAACGCCTTC.

This clonotype was seen repeatedly, ten times or more. The chain carries TRBV29-1 and TRBJ1-1, with D hard to call. Looked up from germline, CDR1 is SQVTM and CDR2 is ANQGSEA. The CDR3 spans 10 residues. The V and J ends lost 7 bases and 1 base respectively, with 4 bases between them. CDR3 nucleotides: TGCAGCGGGGAGAACACTGAAGCTTTCTTT. This translates into CSGENTEAFF.

This clonotype was counted ten times or more. V gene TRBV7-9 combines with J gene TRBJ2-3, with D uncertain. Looked up from germline, CDR1 is SEHNR and CDR2 is FQNEAQ (reference sequence). Trimming stripped 8 bases from V and 2 bases from J, with 11 bases between. The CDR3 loop spans 13 amino acids. The CDR3 here is CASDFGVTDTQYF. DNA for the CDR3: TGTGCCAGCGACTTTGGGGTCACAGATACGCAGTATTTT. Filled out from reference TRBV7-9 and TRBJ2-3, the complete variable domain reads DTGVSQNPRHKITKRGQNVTFRCDPISEHNRLYWYRQTLGQGPEFLTYFQNEAQLEKSRLLSDRFSAERPKGSFSTLEIQRTEQGDSAMYLCASDFGVTDTQYFGPGTRLTVL.

At least ten counts were recorded for this clonotype. The CDR3 coding sequence is TGTGCCAGCAGCAGCCTGTCGGGGGGGCCGGGAGATACGCAGTATTTT. Translating gives CASSSLSGGPGDTQYF. This chain joins TRBV12-3 or TRBV12-4 and TRBJ2-3; 8 positions agree with TRBD2. There are 16 residues in the CDR3. The V gene end was trimmed by 6 bases and the J gene end by 5 bases; junction bases not matched to a gene: 13.

As concerns this clonotype: A junction end diverges from the germline sequence, so it may reflect a read error. The chain recombines TRBV7-8 with TRBJ2-1, with 7 bases lining up with TRBD1. The CDR3 sequence is 13 residues long. Germline lookup yields CDR1 SGHVS and CDR2 FQNEAQ. Here the CDR3 reads CASSLVGTAIPVF. The CDR3 DNA is TGTGCCAGCAGCTTAGTGGGGACAGCAATCCCGGTCTTC.

In its sample, this clonotype was seen many times. V usage is TRBV7-8 and J usage is TRBJ1-2, with 7 positions matching TRBD1. The germline gives CDR1 SGHVS, CDR2 FQNEAQ. CDR3 length equals 14 residues. The J segment lost 4 bases and the V segment lost 5 bases, leaving 7 bases of the junction unmatched. The DNA for the CDR3 is TGTGCCAGCAGCCAGGGACAGAGGTCCTATGGCTACACCTTC. This gives the protein CASSQGQRSYGYTF. Full variable domain (outside the CDR3, taken from reference TRBV7-8 and TRBJ1-2): GAGVSQSPRYKVAKRGQDVALRCDPISGHVSLFWYQQALGQGPEFLTYFQNEAQLDKSGLPSDRFFAERPEGSVSTLKIQRTQQEDSAVYLCASSQGQRSYGYTFGSGTRLTVV.